A selection of T cell receptor beta chains follows, all from one sample in a study of T cell responses to AZD1222 COVID-19 vaccine. Measured with immunoSEQ multiplex PCR; TCRdb has only the in-frame clones, and not every one. This table holds over 150,000 clones, just over 90% found once. The source material was peripheral blood, sampled on day 0 of AZD1222 vaccination. These receptors were obtained from an adult in good health. Each CDR3 is given with its conserved first and last residue. A D gene is named only where the DNA matches it firmly. A clone size is listed for some rows: how often the clone was seen (once, few, many), or a class if it is expanded.

DNA | CDR3 | size | J | D | V | length
TGTGCCAGCAGAAACAGGGATCAAACAGATACGCAGTATTTT | CASRNRDQTDTQYF | . | TRBJ2-3 | . | TRBV6-1 | 14
TGTGCCAGCAGACCAGACAGACCCGAAGCTTTCTTT | CASRPDRPEAFF | . | TRBJ1-1 | . | TRBV7-2 | 12
TGTGCCAGCAGCCAAAAAGGGGGGAAAGGGGCGTACTTC | CASSQKGGKGAYF | . | TRBJ2-7 | . | TRBV3-1/TRBV3-2 | 13
TGTGCCAGCAGCTGGGACGGCGAAGCTTTCTTT | CASSWDGEAFF | . | TRBJ1-1 | . | TRBV6-2/TRBV6-3 | 11
TGTGCCAGCAGCGAGACGGGGCCGGGGGGTCACACCGGGGAGCTGTTTTTT | CASSETGPGGHTGELFF | once | TRBJ2-2 | TRBD2 | TRBV9 | 17
TGTGCCAGCAGCCCCCTCTCGTGGGAGATTACTGAAGCTTTCTTT | CASSPLSWEITEAFF | . | TRBJ1-1 | . | TRBV7-9 | 15
TGTGCCAGCAGCTTGAGAGGGGGCGATCGTTATGGCTACACCTTC | CASSLRGGDRYGYTF | . | TRBJ1-2 | TRBD1 | TRBV7-3 | 15
TGTGCCAGTAGTATATCACAGGGTTGGAATGAGCAGTTCTTC | CASSISQGWNEQFF | . | TRBJ2-1 | . | TRBV19 | 14
TGTGCCAGCAGCACCCGGGATGCCTCCCAAGAGACCCAGTACTTC | CASSTRDASQETQYF | . | TRBJ2-5 | . | TRBV7-9 | 15
TGTGCCAGCAGCCCACGGACTAGCGGGGGAGTCACAGATACGCAGTATTTT | CASSPRTSGGVTDTQYF | . | TRBJ2-3 | TRBD2 | TRBV9 | 17
TGTGCCAGCAGTCCATGGGGTGGGACTGAAGCTTTCTTT | CASSPWGGTEAFF | few | TRBJ1-1 | . | TRBV12-3/TRBV12-4 | 13
TGTGCCAGCAGCTTAGATTTTAACAGGGGGAACACTGAAGCTTTCTTT | CASSLDFNRGNTEAFF | . | TRBJ1-1 | TRBD1 | TRBV11-2 | 16
TGTGCCAGTAGTAGAGGGACTCTTAGGGGGCAGCCCCAGCATTTT | CASSRGTLRGQPQHF | . | TRBJ1-5 | . | TRBV19 | 15
TGTGCCAGCAGCCTAACTCTTGACAGGGGGGTTTATAGCAATCAGCCCCAGCATTTT | CASSLTLDRGVYSNQPQHF | . | TRBJ1-5 | TRBD1 | TRBV7-3 | 19
TGTGCCAGCAGCTTAGAGTTCGATTCCTACGAGCAGTACTTC | CASSLEFDSYEQYF | once | TRBJ2-7 | . | TRBV7-2 | 14
TGTGCCAGTAGTATAGACACGCAAGGGACACTCGGCACTGAAGCTTTCTTT | CASSIDTQGTLGTEAFF | . | TRBJ1-1 | . | TRBV19 | 17
TGTGCCAGCTGGCTCCCCGGGCCCGGCTACACCTTC | CASWLPGPGYTF | . | TRBJ1-2 | . | TRBV3-1/TRBV3-2 | 12
TGTGCCAGCAGCCCTAGCGGGGGGGCCTACGAGCAGTACTTC | CASSPSGGAYEQYF | . | TRBJ2-7 | TRBD2 | TRBV9 | 14
TGTGCCACCAGTGAGGCAGGGGCCAACACAGATACGCAGTATTTT | CATSEAGANTDTQYF | . | TRBJ2-3 | . | TRBV24-1 | 15